This TCR beta chain is drawn from a study of T cell responses to AZD1222 COVID-19 vaccine. The study, taken as a whole, reports: In the spike-specific TCR repertoire, nearly half reportedly target unmutated variant regions. Repertoire sampling occurred only after the peak T cell response. Clonal diversity may have been underestimated, and the donors were mostly white British, with more females than males.

A word on this clone: The antigen is not known.

Assay: immunoSEQ multiplex PCR; the TCRdb copy retains only in-frame clones and omits some. The sample records some 180,000 clones, roughly nine tenths being singletons. Pooled in the analysis were second doses at about 4 or about 12 weeks. The germline V gene encodes CDR1 MNHEY and CDR2 SVGAGI. Unmatched junction bases numbered 6, after V lost 4 bases and J lost 4 bases. This CDR3 spans 16 amino acids. The origin of this receptor is an adult who received the AZD1222 COVID-19 vaccine. The chain joins TRBV6-5 to TRBJ1-5; 11 bases fit TRBD1. Sequenced here: peripheral blood, sampled 28 days after the second AZD1222 dose. The CDR3 protein is CASSFLDRGRNQPQHF. The CDR3 DNA sequence: TGTGCCAGCAGTTTCCTGGACAGGGGGCGGAATCAGCCCCAGCATTTT.